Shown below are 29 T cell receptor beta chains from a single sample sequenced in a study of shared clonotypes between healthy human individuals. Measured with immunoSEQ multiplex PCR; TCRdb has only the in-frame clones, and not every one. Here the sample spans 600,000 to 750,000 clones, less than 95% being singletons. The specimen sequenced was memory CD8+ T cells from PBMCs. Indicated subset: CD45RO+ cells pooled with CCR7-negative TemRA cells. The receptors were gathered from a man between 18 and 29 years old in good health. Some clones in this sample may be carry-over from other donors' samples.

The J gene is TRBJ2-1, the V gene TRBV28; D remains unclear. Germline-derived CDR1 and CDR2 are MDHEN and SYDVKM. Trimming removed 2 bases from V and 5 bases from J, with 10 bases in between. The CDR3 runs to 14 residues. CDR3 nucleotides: TGTGCCAGCAGTTTAGCTCGGCAGGACAATGAGCAGTTCTTC. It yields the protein CASSLARQDNEQFF.

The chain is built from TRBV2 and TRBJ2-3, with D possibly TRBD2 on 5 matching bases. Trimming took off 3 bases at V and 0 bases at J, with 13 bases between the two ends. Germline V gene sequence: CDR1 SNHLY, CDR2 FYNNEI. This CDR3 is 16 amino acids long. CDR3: CASSDPARTSTDTQYF. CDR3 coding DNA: TGTGCCAGCAGTGACCCGGCCAGGACTAGCACAGATACGCAGTATTTT.

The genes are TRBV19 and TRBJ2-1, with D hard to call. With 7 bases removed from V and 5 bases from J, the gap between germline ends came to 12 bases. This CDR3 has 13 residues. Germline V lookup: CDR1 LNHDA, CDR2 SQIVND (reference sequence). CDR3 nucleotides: TGTGCCAGTACCCCCTGGAAAGACAATGAGCAGTTCTTC. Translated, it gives CASTPWKDNEQFF.

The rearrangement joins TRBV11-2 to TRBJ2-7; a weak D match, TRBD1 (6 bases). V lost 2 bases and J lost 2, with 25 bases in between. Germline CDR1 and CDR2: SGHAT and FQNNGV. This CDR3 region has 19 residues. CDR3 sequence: CASSLKLLGTGSVAYEQYF. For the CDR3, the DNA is TGTGCCAGCAGCTTAAAGCTATTAGGAACAGGGTCGGTCGCCTACGAGCAGTACTTC.

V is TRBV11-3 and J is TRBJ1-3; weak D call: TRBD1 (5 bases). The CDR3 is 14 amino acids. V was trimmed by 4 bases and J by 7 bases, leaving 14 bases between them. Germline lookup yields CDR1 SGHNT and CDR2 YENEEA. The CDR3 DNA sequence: TGTGCCAGCAGCTCCTCGGGGCCGGGCAACACCATATATTTT. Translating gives CASSSSGPGNTIYF.

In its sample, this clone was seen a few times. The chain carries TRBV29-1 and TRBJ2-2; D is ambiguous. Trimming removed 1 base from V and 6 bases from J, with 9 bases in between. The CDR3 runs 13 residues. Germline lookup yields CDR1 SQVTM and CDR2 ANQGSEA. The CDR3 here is CSVEALTPGELFF. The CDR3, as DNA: TGCAGCGTTGAAGCACTCACCCCCGGGGAGCTGTTTTTT.

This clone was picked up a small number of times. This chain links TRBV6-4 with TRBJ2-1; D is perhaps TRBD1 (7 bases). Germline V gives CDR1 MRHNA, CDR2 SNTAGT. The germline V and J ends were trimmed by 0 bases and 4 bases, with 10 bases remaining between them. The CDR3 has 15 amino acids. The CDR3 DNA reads TGTGCCAGCAGTGACTCGACAGGGACTTACAATGAGCAGTTCTTC. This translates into CASSDSTGTYNEQFF.

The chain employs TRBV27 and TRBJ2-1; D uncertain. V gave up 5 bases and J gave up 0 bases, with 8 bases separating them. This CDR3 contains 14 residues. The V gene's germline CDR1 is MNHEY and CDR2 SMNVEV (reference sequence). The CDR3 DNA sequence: TGTGCCAGCAGTCAATTCGACTCCTACAATGAGCAGTTCTTC. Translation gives CASSQFDSYNEQFF.

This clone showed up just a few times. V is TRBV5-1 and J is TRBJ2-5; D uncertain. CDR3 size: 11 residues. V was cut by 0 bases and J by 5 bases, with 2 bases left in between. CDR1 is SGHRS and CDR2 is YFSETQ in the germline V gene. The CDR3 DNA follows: TGCGCCAGCAGCTTGGATGAGACCCAGTACTTC. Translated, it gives CASSLDETQYF.

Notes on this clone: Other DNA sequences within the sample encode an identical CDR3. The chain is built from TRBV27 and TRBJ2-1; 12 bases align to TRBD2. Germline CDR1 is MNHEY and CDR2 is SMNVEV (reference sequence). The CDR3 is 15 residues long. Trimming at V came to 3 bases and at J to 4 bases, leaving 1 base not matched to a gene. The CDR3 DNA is TGTGCCAGCAGTTTGGGACTAGCGGGTTACAATGAGCAGTTCTTC. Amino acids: CASSLGLAGYNEQFF.

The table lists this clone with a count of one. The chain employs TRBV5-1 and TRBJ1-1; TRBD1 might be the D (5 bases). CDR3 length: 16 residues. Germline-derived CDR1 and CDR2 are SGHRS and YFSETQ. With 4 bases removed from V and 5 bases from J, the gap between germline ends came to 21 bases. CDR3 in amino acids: CASSPGTAALGTEAFF. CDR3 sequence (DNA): TGCGCCAGCAGCCCGGGGACCGCGGCTCTGGGGACTGAAGCTTTCTTT.

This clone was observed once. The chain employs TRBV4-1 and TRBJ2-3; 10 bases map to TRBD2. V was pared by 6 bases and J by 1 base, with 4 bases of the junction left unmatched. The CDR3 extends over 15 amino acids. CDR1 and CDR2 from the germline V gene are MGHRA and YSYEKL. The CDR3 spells CASREGLAGTDTQYF. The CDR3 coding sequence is TGCGCCAGCAGAGAAGGACTAGCGGGCACAGATACGCAGTATTTT.

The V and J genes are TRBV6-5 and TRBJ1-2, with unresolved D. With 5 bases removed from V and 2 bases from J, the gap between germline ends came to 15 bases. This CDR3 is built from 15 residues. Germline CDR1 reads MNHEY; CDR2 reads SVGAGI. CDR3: CASSPRVGHNYGYTF. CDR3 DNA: TGTGCCAGCAGTCCCCGGGTCGGGCACAACTATGGCTACACCTTC.

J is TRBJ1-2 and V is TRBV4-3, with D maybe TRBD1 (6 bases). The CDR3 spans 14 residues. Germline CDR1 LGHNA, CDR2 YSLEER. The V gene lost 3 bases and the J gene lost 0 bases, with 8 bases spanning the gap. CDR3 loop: CASSQQGTNYGYTF. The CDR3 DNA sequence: TGCGCCAGCAGCCAGCAGGGGACTAACTATGGCTACACCTTC.

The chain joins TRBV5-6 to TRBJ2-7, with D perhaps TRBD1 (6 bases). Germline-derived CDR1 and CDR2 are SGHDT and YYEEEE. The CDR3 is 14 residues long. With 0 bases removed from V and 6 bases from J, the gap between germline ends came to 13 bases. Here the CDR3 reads CASSLDREWSEQYF. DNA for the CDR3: TGTGCCAGCAGCTTGGACAGGGAATGGTCCGAGCAGTACTTC.

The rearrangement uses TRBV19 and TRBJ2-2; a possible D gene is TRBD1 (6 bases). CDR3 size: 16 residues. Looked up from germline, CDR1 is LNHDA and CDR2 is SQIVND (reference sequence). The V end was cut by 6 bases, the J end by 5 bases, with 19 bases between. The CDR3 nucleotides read TGTGCCAGTAGCAATTACAGGGATATACGGACCGGGGAGCTGTTTTTT. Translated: CASSNYRDIRTGELFF.

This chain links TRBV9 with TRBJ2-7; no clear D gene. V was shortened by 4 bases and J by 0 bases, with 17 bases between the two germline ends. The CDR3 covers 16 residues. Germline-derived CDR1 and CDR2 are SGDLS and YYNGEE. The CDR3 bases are TGTGCCAGCAGCAAAGCGACGCCGTCGGCCTCCTACGAGCAGTACTTC. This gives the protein CASSKATPSASYEQYF.

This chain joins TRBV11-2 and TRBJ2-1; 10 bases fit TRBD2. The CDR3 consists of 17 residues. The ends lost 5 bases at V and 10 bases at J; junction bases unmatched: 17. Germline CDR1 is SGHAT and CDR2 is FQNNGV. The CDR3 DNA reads TGTGCCAGCAGCCTCCCTCGGACTAGCGGACTAAAGTGGGAGCAGTTCTTC. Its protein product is CASSLPRTSGLKWEQFF.

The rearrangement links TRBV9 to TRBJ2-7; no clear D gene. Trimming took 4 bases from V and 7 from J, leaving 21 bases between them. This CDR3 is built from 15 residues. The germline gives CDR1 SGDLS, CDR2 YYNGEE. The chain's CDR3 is CASSPVGSVGYEQYF. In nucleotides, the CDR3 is TGTGCCAGCAGCCCAGTGGGGTCGGTCGGGTATGAGCAGTACTTC.

The CDR3 here is CAIRSWTGGNYGYTF. The DNA for the CDR3 is TGTGCCATCAGAAGTTGGACAGGGGGAAACTATGGCTACACCTTC. This rearrangement joins TRBV10-3 to TRBJ1-2, with 10 bases that match TRBD1. In germline, CDR1 is ENHRY, CDR2 SYGVKD. The CDR3 totals 15 residues. Germline trimming cut 6 bases from V and 2 bases from J; bases unmatched to any gene: 6.

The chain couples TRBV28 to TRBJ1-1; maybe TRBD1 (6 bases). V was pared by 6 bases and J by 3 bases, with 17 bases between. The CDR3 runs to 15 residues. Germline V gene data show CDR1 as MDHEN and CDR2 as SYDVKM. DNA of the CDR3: TGTGCCAGCAGCCTCCCGGTAGGGGGGGACACTGAAGCTTTCTTT. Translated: CASSLPVGGDTEAFF.

CDR3: CASTALDRETSFGYTF. In nucleotides, the CDR3 is TGTGCCAGCACTGCCCTGGACAGGGAGACAAGTTTTGGCTACACCTTC. V is TRBV28 and J is TRBJ1-2, with 8 bases aligning to TRBD1. The CDR3 length is 16 residues. The J segment lost 7 bases and the V segment lost 7 bases, leaving 17 bases of the junction unmatched. Germline V gives CDR1 MDHEN, CDR2 SYDVKM.

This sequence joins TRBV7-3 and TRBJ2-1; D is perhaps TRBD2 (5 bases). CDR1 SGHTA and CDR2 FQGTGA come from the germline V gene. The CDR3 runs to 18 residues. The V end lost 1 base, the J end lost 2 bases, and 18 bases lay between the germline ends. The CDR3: CASSLSFTAGQPYNEQFF. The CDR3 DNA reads TGTGCCAGCAGCTTAAGCTTCACCGCGGGCCAACCCTACAATGAGCAGTTCTTC.

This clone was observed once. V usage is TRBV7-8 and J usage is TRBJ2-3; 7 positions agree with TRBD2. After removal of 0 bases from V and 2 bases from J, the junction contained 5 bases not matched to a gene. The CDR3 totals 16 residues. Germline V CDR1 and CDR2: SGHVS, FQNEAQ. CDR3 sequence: CASSLAVSGHTDTQYF. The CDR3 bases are TGTGCCAGCAGCTTAGCGGTTAGCGGGCACACAGATACGCAGTATTTT.

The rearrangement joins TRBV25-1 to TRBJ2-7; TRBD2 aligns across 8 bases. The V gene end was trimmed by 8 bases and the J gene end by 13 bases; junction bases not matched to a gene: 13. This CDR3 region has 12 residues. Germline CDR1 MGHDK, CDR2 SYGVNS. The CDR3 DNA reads TGTGCCAGCGCCGGAGAAGGCGGGAGGCTTTACTTC. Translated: CASAGEGGRLYF.

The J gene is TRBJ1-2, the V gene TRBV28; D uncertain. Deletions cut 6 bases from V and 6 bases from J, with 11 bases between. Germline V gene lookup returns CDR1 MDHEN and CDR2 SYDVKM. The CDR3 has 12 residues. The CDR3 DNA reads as TGTGCCAGCAGCCTAGGATTGGATGGCTACACCTTC. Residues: CASSLGLDGYTF.

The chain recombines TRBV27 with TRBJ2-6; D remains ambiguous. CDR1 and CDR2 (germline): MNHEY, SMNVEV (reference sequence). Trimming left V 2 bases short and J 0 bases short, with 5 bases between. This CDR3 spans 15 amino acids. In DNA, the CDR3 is TGTGCCAGCAGTTTAGGGGTCTCTGGGGCCAACGTCCTGACTTTC. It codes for CASSLGVSGANVLTF.

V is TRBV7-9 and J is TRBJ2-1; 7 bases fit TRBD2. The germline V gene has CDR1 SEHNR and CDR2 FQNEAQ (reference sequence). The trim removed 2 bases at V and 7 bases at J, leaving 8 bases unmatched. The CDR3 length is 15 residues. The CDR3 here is CASSLPAGLRNEQFF. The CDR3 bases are TGTGCCAGCAGCTTACCTGCGGGACTACGGAATGAGCAGTTCTTC. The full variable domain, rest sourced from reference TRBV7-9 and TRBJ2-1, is DTGVSQNPRHKITKRGQNVTFRCDPISEHNRLYWYRQTLGQGPEFLTYFQNEAQLEKSRLLSDRFSAERPKGSFSTLEIQRTEQGDSAMYLCASSLPAGLRNEQFFGPGTRLTVL.

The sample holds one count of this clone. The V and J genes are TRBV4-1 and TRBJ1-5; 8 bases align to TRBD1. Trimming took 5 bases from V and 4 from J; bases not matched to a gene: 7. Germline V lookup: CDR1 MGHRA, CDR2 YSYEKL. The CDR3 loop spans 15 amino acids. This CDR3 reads CASSSGDRWNQPQHF. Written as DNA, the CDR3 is TGCGCCAGCAGCTCGGGGGACAGGTGGAATCAGCCCCAGCATTTT.